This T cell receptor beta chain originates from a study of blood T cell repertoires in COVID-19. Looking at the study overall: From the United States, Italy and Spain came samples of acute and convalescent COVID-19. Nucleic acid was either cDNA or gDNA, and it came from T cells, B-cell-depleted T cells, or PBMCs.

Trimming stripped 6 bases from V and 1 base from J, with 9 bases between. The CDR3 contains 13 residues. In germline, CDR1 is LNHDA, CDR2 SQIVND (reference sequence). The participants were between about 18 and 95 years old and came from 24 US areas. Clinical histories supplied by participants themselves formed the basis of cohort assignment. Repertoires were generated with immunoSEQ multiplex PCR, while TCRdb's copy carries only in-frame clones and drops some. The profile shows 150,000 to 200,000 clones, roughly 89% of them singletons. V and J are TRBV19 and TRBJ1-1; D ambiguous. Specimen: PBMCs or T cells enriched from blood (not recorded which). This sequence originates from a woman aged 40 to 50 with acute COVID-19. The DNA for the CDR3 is TGTGCCAGTAGGCTTGGGCAGAACACTGAAGCTTTCTTT. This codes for CASRLGQNTEAFF.